This TCR beta chain was found in a study of blood T cell repertoires in COVID-19. Study information: Samples of COVID-19 (acute and convalescent) were obtained from the United States, Italy and Spain.

In terms of age and location, participants ranged from roughly 18 to 100 years and lived in approximately 24 US areas. What the recovered Cohort 3 donors had was two negative PCRs, clearance, or symptom resolution. Authors' methods: Quantification of nucleated cells was approximated via reference gene primer amplification. Measured with immunoSEQ multiplex PCR; TCRdb has only the in-frame clones, and not every one. The V and J calls and clone size were taken over from that table, and D and trimming were inferred from the DNA. The sample holds 250,000 to 300,000 clones; around 86% are singletons and the top ten take 1.7%. Trimming cost V 5 bases and J 0 bases; bases outside gene matches: 6. Germline V gene sequence: CDR1 SGHVS, CDR2 FQNEAQ. This CDR3 has 15 residues.

The V gene is TRBV7-8, the J gene TRBJ2-7; 8 nucleotides agree with TRBD2. The origin of this receptor is a woman in her thirties or forties who had recovered from COVID-19. Sequenced: PBMCs or T cells enriched from blood (not recorded which). The chain's CDR3 is CASSPERGHSYEQYF. The CDR3 bases are TGTGCCAGCAGCCCCGAGCGGGGGCACTCCTACGAGCAGTACTTC.